This T cell receptor (beta chain) was identified during a study of cytomegalovirus exposure and HLA in healthy donors. Unmatched junction bases numbered 10, after V lost 1 base and J lost 2 bases. The CDR3 covers 18 residues. Germline values: CDR1 SGHVS, CDR2 FNYEAQ. The method was immunoSEQ multiplex PCR; TCRdb's version includes in-frame clones alone and lacks a portion of them. The repertoire holds about 240,000 clones, with about 87% as singletons. General study findings and limits: The tendency of first-cohort TCR clusters to co-occur in the roughly 130 validation repertoires emerged from a later analysis. Testing in vitro showed a few CMV-associated chains specific for CMV antigens. TCR beta chains numbering about 160 were designated cytomegalovirus-associated.

Remarks on this clone: Its specificity is unknown.

The sequenced material came from PBMCs. The TCR was taken from a man between 18 and 29 years old in good health and CMV-seronegative. V usage is TRBV7-6 and J usage is TRBJ2-2, with 7 bases fitting TRBD1. The CDR3 protein is CASSLVGGWDRNTGELFF. The CDR3 nucleotides are TGTGCCAGCAGCTTAGTAGGAGGTTGGGACAGAAACACCGGGGAGCTGTTTTTT.